The clone carrying this TCR beta chain was detected only a few times. Its antigen remains unidentified. Trimming shortened V by 0 bases and J by 0 bases, and 21 bases separated the two germline ends. CDR3 length: 19 residues. Germline lookup yields CDR1 SGHDT and CDR2 YYEEEE. Prepared TCR beta cDNA libraries contained unique molecular identifiers. From roughly 1 to 10 million T cells, roughly 540,000 cDNA molecules were obtained. TCRdb re-derived calls from the PCR reads in MiXCR, one entry per CDR3 protein. Here the sample spans around 440,000 distinct CDR3 sequences, approximately 46% being singletons. These data originate in a study of post-analysis software for immune sequencing data. Notes on the study in general: A few TRBV segments occurring more often in patients than controls included TRBV5-6, TRBV5-1 and TRBV20-1. There was significantly lower normalized Chao1 diversity in multiple sclerosis patients than in controls.

The sequence was obtained from a girl aged 10-17 years with multiple sclerosis. This chain links TRBV5-6 with TRBJ1-2; tentatively, D is TRBD1 (6 bases). Sequenced material: blood. CDR3 coding DNA: TGTGCCAGCAGCTTGGCTGCAATAGGACAGCGTTCCGCTAACTATGGCTACACCTTC. Amino acids: CASSLAAIGQRSANYGYTF.